A single sample gave rise to the 18 T cell receptor beta chains below, sequenced in a study of blood T cell repertoires in COVID-19. Method: immunoSEQ multiplex PCR; TCRdb's copy keeps in-frame clones and lacks some. The data contain about 74,000 clones, around 82% of them seen just once; the ten biggest clones take up 7.5% to 10%. Sequences were obtained from peripheral blood. All receptors derive from a man aged 50 or older with active COVID-19.

This chain links TRBV7-2 with TRBJ2-3; 10 bases align to TRBD2. The CDR3 contains 14 residues. Germline trimming cut 2 bases from V and 6 bases from J; bases unmatched to any gene: 2. Germline V gene data show CDR1 as SGHTA and CDR2 as FQGNSA. The CDR3 DNA sequence: TGTGCCAGCAGCTTATCTAGCGGGAGTGATACGCAGTATTTT. Its protein product is CASSLSSGSDTQYF.

This clone showed up just once. The chain is built from TRBV29-1 and TRBJ2-5; 11 bases line up with TRBD2. The germline gives CDR1 SQVTM, CDR2 ANQGSEA. Unmatched junction bases numbered 4, after V lost 5 bases and J lost 2 bases. The CDR3 has 14 amino acids. The CDR3 sequence: CSVSTSGAQETQYF. For the CDR3, the DNA is TGCAGCGTTTCGACTAGCGGGGCACAAGAGACCCAGTACTTC.

V gene TRBV4-1 combines with J gene TRBJ2-1; TRBD1 aligns across 7 bases. Germline V gene sequence: CDR1 MGHRA, CDR2 YSYEKL. The CDR3 sequence is 15 residues long. V gave up 5 bases and J gave up 4 bases; unmatched junction bases: 8. The CDR3 loop is CASSSLTGVYNEQFF. CDR3 in DNA: TGCGCCAGCAGCTCCCTCACAGGGGTTTACAATGAGCAGTTCTTC.

This sequence joins TRBV10-3 and TRBJ1-6; 7 bases are a match to TRBD1. The CDR3 extends over 14 amino acids. Germline lookup yields CDR1 ENHRY and CDR2 SYGVKD. The junction had 5 bases not matched to a gene; V was cut back by 6 bases and J by 6 bases. Here the CDR3 reads CAIRPGTANSPLHF. The CDR3 bases are TGTGCCATCAGACCCGGGACAGCTAATTCACCCCTCCACTTT.

The rearrangement joins TRBV6-2 or TRBV6-3 to TRBJ2-1; TRBD2 matches at 9 bases. The CDR3 extends over 17 amino acids. The V gene end was trimmed by 0 bases and the J gene end by 4 bases; junction bases not matched to a gene: 7. Germline loops: CDR1 MNHEY, CDR2 SVGEGT. The CDR3: CASSYSEAGGQYNEQFF. Written as DNA, the CDR3 is TGTGCCAGCAGTTACTCGGAAGCGGGAGGCCAATACAATGAGCAGTTCTTC.

This clone was seen more than once but under ten times. The chain joins TRBV24-1 to TRBJ1-5; 8 bases match TRBD1. The CDR3 sequence is 20 residues long. Trimming took 4 bases from V and 2 from J; bases not matched to a gene: 18. Germline V gene sequence: CDR1 KGHDR, CDR2 SFDVKD. CDR3 sequence (DNA): TGTGCCACCAGTGACCCCGGACAGGGTAACTTCATATCTGGCAATCAGCCCCAGCATTTT. This encodes CATSDPGQGNFISGNQPQHF.

The chain couples TRBV7-8 to TRBJ2-7, with 7 bases lining up with TRBD2. Germline CDR1 reads SGHVS; CDR2 reads FQNEAQ. The V gene end was trimmed by 9 bases and the J gene end by 7 bases; junction bases not matched to a gene: 12. This CDR3 has 13 amino acids. The chain's CDR3 is CASLAGPVGEQYF. The DNA of the CDR3 is TGTGCCAGTTTAGCGGGCCCCGTGGGTGAGCAGTACTTC.

The chain uses TRBV4-1 and TRBJ2-3; 11 bases fit TRBD2. The CDR3 consists of 16 residues. V gave up 1 base and J gave up 2 bases; unmatched junction bases: 2. Germline CDR1 reads MGHRA; CDR2 reads YSYEKL. The CDR3 DNA is TGCGCCAGCAGCCAAGGACTAGCGGGAAACACAGATACGCAGTATTTT. Its protein is CASSQGLAGNTDTQYF.

CDR3 DNA: TGTGCCAGCAGCTCGCATCCCCAGGGGAATAGCAATCAGCCCCAGCATTTT. Protein sequence: CASSSHPQGNSNQPQHF. The chain couples TRBV7-2 to TRBJ1-5, with a possible D match to TRBD1 (6 bases). The length of the CDR3 is 17 residues. Germline CDR1 reads SGHTA; CDR2 reads FQGNSA. V shed 4 bases and J shed 0 bases, with 16 bases lying between them.

This sequence joins TRBV30 and TRBJ2-2; 7 bases are a match to TRBD1. Germline CDR1 GTSNPN, CDR2 SVGIG (reference sequence). J gave up 3 bases and V 2 bases, and 6 bases lay outside the gene matches. The CDR3 spans 15 residues. The CDR3 sequence: CAWSKGTVHTGELFF. The CDR3 nucleotides read TGTGCCTGGAGTAAGGGGACAGTGCACACCGGGGAGCTGTTTTTT.

The chain combines TRBV12-3 or TRBV12-4 with TRBJ1-1, with D perhaps matching TRBD1 (5 bases). This CDR3 spans 13 amino acids. The ends were cut back, 4 bases at V and 6 bases at J, with 12 bases in the middle. In DNA form, the CDR3 reads TGTGCCAGCAGTTCGGACATTGAAGCTGAAGCTTTCTTT. Its protein product is CASSSDIEAEAFF.

The chain couples TRBV6-6 to TRBJ1-2, with D uncertain. This CDR3 region has 14 residues. Trimming left V 6 bases short and J 0 bases short, with 11 bases between. Germline CDR1 and CDR2: MNHNY and SVGAGI (reference sequence). The CDR3 protein is CASRRDISNYGYTF. The CDR3 DNA reads TGTGCCAGCAGACGCGACATTTCTAACTATGGCTACACCTTC.

This chain links TRBV15 with TRBJ2-7; 9 positions match TRBD2. V was pared by 0 bases and J by 5 bases, with 8 bases of the junction left unmatched. The CDR3 runs to 16 residues. The V gene's germline CDR1 is LNHNV and CDR2 YYDKDF (reference sequence). The DNA for the CDR3 is TGTGCCACCAGCAGAGATTTCCCGGGACTAGCAGACGAGCAGTACTTC. It codes for CATSRDFPGLADEQYF.

V usage is TRBV5-8 and J usage is TRBJ1-4; 10 bases match TRBD1. The germline V gene encodes CDR1 SGHTS and CDR2 YDEGEE. This CDR3 is 16 amino acids long. The V gene end was trimmed by 4 bases and the J gene end by 2 bases; junction bases not matched to a gene: 5. The CDR3 here is CASSTGQGYTNEKLFF. CDR3 DNA sequence: TGTGCCAGCAGCACGGGACAGGGGTACACTAATGAAAAACTGTTTTTT. The full variable domain, its missing parts supplied by reference TRBV5-8 and TRBJ1-4, is EAGVTQSPTHLIKTRGQQATLRCSPISGHTSVYWYQQALGLGLQFLLWYDEGEERNRGNFPPRFSGRQFPNYSSELNVNALELEDSALYLCASSTGQGYTNEKLFFGSGTQLSVL.

This clone showed up just once. This sequence joins TRBV5-1 and TRBJ2-7; 8 bases are shared with TRBD1. The junction had 10 bases not matched to a gene; V was cut back by 3 bases and J by 2 bases. The CDR3 loop spans 16 amino acids. Germline V lookup: CDR1 SGHRS, CDR2 YFSETQ. The CDR3 sequence: CASSSPGQGIPYEQYF. The CDR3 DNA follows: TGCGCCAGCAGCTCCCCTGGACAGGGTATACCCTACGAGCAGTACTTC.

V is TRBV2 and J is TRBJ1-5; 9 bases are a match to TRBD1. In germline, CDR1 is SNHLY, CDR2 FYNNEI. The J segment lost 5 bases and the V segment lost 4 bases, leaving 0 bases of the junction unmatched. This CDR3 has 13 residues. CDR3: CASSGTGDQPQHF. DNA for the CDR3: TGTGCCAGCAGTGGGACAGGGGATCAGCCCCAGCATTTT.

This sequence joins TRBV5-4 and TRBJ2-5, with D tentatively TRBD1 (5 bases). Germline assignment: CDR1 SGHNT and CDR2 YYREEE (reference sequence). Trimming stripped 1 base from V and 5 bases from J, with 9 bases between. CDR3 length equals 13 residues. The CDR3 region is CASSLRGGETQYF. As DNA, the CDR3 is TGTGCCAGCAGCTTGAGGGGCGGTGAGACCCAGTACTTC.

This clone was observed once. This rearrangement joins TRBV11-2 to TRBJ2-1; 9 nucleotides agree with TRBD2. Germline CDR1 is SGHAT and CDR2 is FQNNGV. The length of the CDR3 is 18 residues. Trimming at V came to 2 bases and at J to 0 bases, leaving 8 bases not matched to a gene. CDR3: CASSLISGGLSSYNEQFF. CDR3 in DNA: TGTGCCAGCAGCTTAATAAGCGGGGGGCTTAGCTCCTACAATGAGCAGTTCTTC.